What follows are 18 T cell receptor beta chains derived from one specimen sequenced in a study of somatic mutations in cytotoxic T cells in rheumatoid arthritis. TCRdb's copy holds only in-frame clones and misses some; the assay was immunoSEQ multiplex PCR. The sample gives roughly 2,700 clones, more than 85% of which show up once; around 14% is in the top ten. Sequencing was done on a sample of CD8+ T cells sorted from blood. The receptors here all came from a woman aged 18 to 35 with rheumatoid arthritis.

V usage is TRBV19 and J usage is TRBJ1-2; D gene uncertain. The V end was cut by 5 bases, the J end by 4 bases, with 5 bases between. Germline values: CDR1 LNHDA, CDR2 SQIVND (reference sequence). The CDR3 extends over 11 amino acids. The CDR3 DNA follows: TGTGCCAGTAGTGTCGGCTATGGCTACACCTTC. This encodes CASSVGYGYTF.

V and J are TRBV2 and TRBJ2-3, with D hard to call. Germline CDR1 and CDR2: SNHLY and FYNNEI. V lost 2 bases to trimming and J lost 0 bases, with 6 bases between them. The CDR3 is 14 residues long. The CDR3 nucleotides are TGTGCCAGCAGTGAATTTCAAAGCACAGATACGCAGTATTTT. Translated, it gives CASSEFQSTDTQYF.

The chain uses TRBV7-2 and TRBJ1-5; D perhaps matches TRBD1 (5 bases). The CDR3 contains 16 residues. Per the germline V gene, CDR1 is SGHTA and CDR2 is FQGNSA. Trimming pared 5 bases from V and 8 bases from J, leaving 22 bases between. The CDR3 protein is CASSPHLGGGGEPQHF. For the CDR3, the DNA is TGTGCCAGCAGCCCCCACCTCGGCGGGGGGGGTGAGCCCCAGCATTTT. The variable domain in full, with the rest retrieved from reference TRBV7-2 and TRBJ1-5, is GAGVSQSPSNKVTEKGKDVELRCDPISGHTALYWYRQSLGQGLEFLIYFQGNSAPDKSGLPSDRFSAERTGGSVSTLTIQRTQQEDSAVYLCASSPHLGGGGEPQHFGDGTRLSIL.

The chain carries TRBV7-3 and TRBJ1-2; D is perhaps TRBD1 (5 bases). V was clipped by 5 bases and J by 4 bases, with 17 bases between them. The CDR3 contains 15 residues. The germline V gene has CDR1 SGHTA and CDR2 FQGTGA. The CDR3 nucleotides are TGTGCCAGCAGCCCACTGGGGGGGAACCCCTATGGCTACACCTTC. Protein sequence: CASSPLGGNPYGYTF.

Points on this clone: Without the conserved terminal phenylalanine or tryptophan, this CDR3 likely stems from a read error. The chain is built from TRBV28 and TRBJ1-2; a weak D match, TRBD1 (5 bases). CDR3 length: 14 residues. Trimming stripped 8 bases from V and 8 bases from J, with 21 bases between. Germline CDR1 is MDHEN and CDR2 is SYDVKM. CDR3 nucleotide sequence: TGTGCCAGCTACCCAGGGAGCGGGCCGTGGGGCTACACCCTC. This translates into CASYPGSGPWGYTL.

This sequence joins TRBV9 and TRBJ2-1; 8 positions match TRBD2. CDR1 and CDR2 (germline): SGDLS, YYNGEE. CDR3 length: 16 residues. Unmatched junction bases numbered 3, after V lost 0 bases and J lost 1 base. The CDR3 spells CASSVVGGGSYNEQFF. In DNA form, the CDR3 reads TGTGCCAGCAGCGTAGTCGGGGGGGGGTCCTACAATGAGCAGTTCTTC.

The chain recombines TRBV27 with TRBJ2-5, with TRBD1 as a possible D gene (6 bases). The ends were cut back, 4 bases at V and 7 bases at J, with 13 bases in the middle. The CDR3 spans 13 residues. The germline V gene encodes CDR1 MNHEY and CDR2 SMNVEV (reference sequence). The CDR3 here is CASSSGDPGTQYF. CDR3 DNA sequence: TGTGCCAGCAGTTCAGGGGATCCGGGGACCCAGTACTTC.

The DNA for the CDR3 is TGTGCCAGCTCACCACCGACGGGGGGGACGAATACGGATAGCAATCAGCCCCAGCATTTT. Its translation: CASSPPTGGTNTDSNQPQHF. The chain recombines TRBV18 with TRBJ1-5; a possible D gene is TRBD1 (5 bases). Trimming took off 0 bases at V and 0 bases at J, with 21 bases between the two ends. The CDR3 loop spans 20 amino acids. The germline V gene has CDR1 KGHSH and CDR2 LQKENI.

The V gene is TRBV10-3, the J gene TRBJ2-1, with TRBD2 identical over 8 bases. Per the germline V gene, CDR1 is ENHRY and CDR2 is SYGVKD. The CDR3 spans 13 residues. The junction had 6 bases not matched to a gene; V was cut back by 10 bases and J by 4 bases. The chain's CDR3 is CANREGVYNEQFF. The CDR3 DNA is TGTGCCAACCGGGAGGGAGTTTACAATGAGCAGTTCTTC.

The chain carries TRBV4-2 and TRBJ2-7; 7 nucleotides line up with TRBD2. CDR3 size: 14 residues. V trimming: 0 bases; J trimming: 5 bases; junction bases outside the gene matches: 4. Germline values: CDR1 LGHNA, CDR2 YNFKEQ. The CDR3 nucleotides are TGTGCCAGCAGCCAAGATGGCAGCGGGGACGAGCAGTACTTC. Translation gives CASSQDGSGDEQYF.

The table lists this clone with a count of one. The V and J genes are TRBV19 and TRBJ1-2; a weak D match, TRBD1 (5 bases). Germline CDR1 and CDR2: LNHDA and SQIVND (reference sequence). The V gene lost 10 bases and the J gene lost 0 bases, with 12 bases spanning the gap. This CDR3 contains 13 residues. The CDR3 region is CATAGLTNYGYTF. Here the CDR3 DNA reads TGTGCCACCGCGGGGCTGACTAACTATGGCTACACCTTC.

This sequence joins TRBV4-2 and TRBJ2-7; 7 bases are a match to TRBD2. Germline CDR1 LGHNA, CDR2 YNFKEQ. The CDR3 covers 15 residues. The trim removed 0 bases at V and 6 bases at J, leaving 8 bases unmatched. CDR3 nucleotides: TGTGCCAGCAGCCAAGAATCGGGGGGTAGCGGCGAGCAGTACTTC. Amino acids: CASSQESGGSGEQYF.

This chain connects TRBV27 to TRBJ2-7; D remains unclear. Germline values: CDR1 MNHEY, CDR2 SMNVEV (reference sequence). The V and J ends lost 5 bases and 1 base respectively, with 6 bases between them. The CDR3 contains 12 residues. The CDR3 spells CASSDSSYEQYF. CDR3 nucleotides: TGTGCCAGCAGTGACTCATCCTACGAGCAGTACTTC.

The J gene is TRBJ2-3, the V gene TRBV27, with D perhaps TRBD2 (5 bases). CDR1 MNHEY and CDR2 SMNVEV come from the germline V gene (reference sequence). With 2 bases removed from V and 6 bases from J, the gap between germline ends came to 15 bases. This CDR3 has 15 amino acids. CDR3 loop: CASSLGSLAVDTQYF. In DNA, the CDR3 is TGTGCCAGCAGTTTAGGCTCCCTAGCCGTGGATACGCAGTATTTT.

This clone was picked up one time. CDR3 DNA: TGTGCCAGCAGCAGGGACAGCTCCTACAATGAGCAGTTCTTC. It is translated as CASSRDSSYNEQFF. The genes are TRBV6-5 and TRBJ2-1, with 7 nucleotides matching TRBD1. V was clipped by 6 bases and J by 0 bases; unmatched bases: 2. Germline V lookup: CDR1 MNHEY, CDR2 SVGAGI. CDR3 size: 14 residues.

The V gene is TRBV12-5, the J gene TRBJ1-1; no clear D. Germline loops: CDR1 LGHNT, CDR2 FRNRAP. V lost 5 bases to trimming and J lost 2 bases, with 9 bases between them. This CDR3 comprises 13 residues. CDR3 in amino acids: CASGADTNTEAFF. The CDR3 nucleotides are TGTGCTAGTGGTGCTGACACTAACACTGAAGCTTTCTTT.

The V gene is TRBV7-9, the J gene TRBJ2-7; tentative D call: TRBD2 (5 bases). Germline V CDR1 and CDR2: SEHNR, FQNEAQ (reference sequence). The CDR3 extends over 14 amino acids. The V and J ends lost 2 bases and 0 bases respectively, with 8 bases between them. CDR3 in DNA: TGTGCCAGCAGCTTACTGGGGAGCTCCTACGAGCAGTACTTC. Protein sequence: CASSLLGSSYEQYF.

In DNA form, the CDR3 reads TGCAGCGTTGGGCACCCCTACGAGCAGTACTTC. This sequence encodes CSVGHPYEQYF. This chain joins TRBV29-1 and TRBJ2-7; D uncertain. The germline V and J ends were trimmed by 4 bases and 2 bases, with 6 bases remaining between them. CDR3 size: 11 residues. From germline, CDR1 is SQVTM and CDR2 ANQGSEA.